Presented here are 26 T cell receptor beta chains from one specimen sequenced in a study of blood T cell repertoires in COVID-19. The repertoire was sequenced with immunoSEQ multiplex PCR; TCRdb's copy has only in-frame clones and lacks some. The table shows about 280,000 clones, with roughly 86% occurring only once. The sample taken for sequencing was peripheral blood. The receptor source for this set is a woman aged 25 to 39 who had recovered from COVID-19.

The gene calls are TRBV6-5 and TRBJ1-2; the D gene is possibly TRBD1 (5 bases). The CDR3 spans 12 residues. Trimming left V 6 bases short and J 4 bases short, with 9 bases between. Looked up from germline, CDR1 is MNHEY and CDR2 is SVGAGI. The CDR3 reads CASRAGGYGYTF. CDR3 sequence (DNA): TGTGCCAGCAGGGCGGGGGGCTATGGCTACACCTTC.

Worth noting for this clone: Other DNA sequences in this sample translate to the same CDR3. The rearrangement joins TRBV6-5 to TRBJ1-2; D gene unclear. V was trimmed by 2 bases and J by 2 bases, leaving 6 bases between them. This CDR3 is built from 13 residues. CDR1 is MNHEY and CDR2 is SVGAGI in the germline V gene. This CDR3 reads CASSYAENYGYTF. Written as DNA, the CDR3 is TGTGCCAGCAGTTACGCAGAAAACTATGGCTACACCTTC.

This rearrangement joins TRBV5-1 to TRBJ2-3; TRBD1 aligns across 7 bases. The V gene's germline CDR1 is SGHRS and CDR2 YFSETQ. V gave up 3 bases and J gave up 5 bases; unmatched junction bases: 9. The CDR3 has 15 residues. The CDR3 nucleotides are TGCGCCAGCAGCTCGATCGGGACAGCAGGAGATACGCAGTATTTT. This gives the protein CASSSIGTAGDTQYF.

The V gene is TRBV6-5, the J gene TRBJ2-3, with TRBD2 as a possible D gene (7 bases). Germline V CDR1 and CDR2: MNHEY, SVGAGI. V lost 10 bases and J 1 base, leaving 12 bases between the germline ends. The length of the CDR3 is 13 residues. In nucleotides, the CDR3 is TGTGCCATCGGGGGGCGCGGCACAGATACGCAGTATTTT. Encoded protein: CAIGGRGTDTQYF.

This rearrangement joins TRBV19 to TRBJ2-7, with D possibly TRBD2 on 5 matching bases. Germline V lookup: CDR1 LNHDA, CDR2 SQIVND (reference sequence). The CDR3 has 13 residues. Trimming left V 3 bases short and J 5 bases short, with 11 bases between. The CDR3 DNA reads TGTGCCAGTAGTATGGTTTCCGGGGACGAGCAGTACTTC. The encoded protein is CASSMVSGDEQYF.

The V gene is TRBV13, the J gene TRBJ1-1; 11 positions agree with TRBD1. The CDR3 loop spans 15 amino acids. After removal of 3 bases from V and 8 bases from J, the junction contained 8 bases not matched to a gene. Germline assignment: CDR1 PRHDT and CDR2 FYEKMQ (reference sequence). The CDR3: CASSFRTGGPPEAFF. For the CDR3, the DNA is TGTGCCAGCAGCTTTAGGACAGGGGGCCCGCCCGAAGCTTTCTTT.

The chain has TRBV4-3 and TRBJ1-6, with 10 bases lining up with TRBD1. The CDR3 is 15 amino acids. V lost 1 base to trimming and J lost 8 bases; unmatched junction nucleotides: 2. The V gene's germline CDR1 is LGHNA and CDR2 YSLEER. CDR3 sequence (DNA): TGCGCCAGCAGCCAAGTGGGGACAGGGGATTCACCCCTCCACTTT. Amino acids: CASSQVGTGDSPLHF.

The genes are TRBV4-1 and TRBJ1-2, with a weak D call TRBD1 (6 bases). This CDR3 is 15 amino acids long. Germline CDR1 MGHRA, CDR2 YSYEKL. V was cut by 2 bases and J by 5 bases, with 15 bases left in between. The CDR3 is CASSQTGPRWYGYTF. The CDR3 DNA reads TGCGCCAGCAGCCAAACAGGGCCGCGTTGGTATGGCTACACCTTC.

The CDR3 region is CASSQEQTEAYEQYF. In DNA form, the CDR3 reads TGCGCCAGCAGCCAAGAGCAAACCGAGGCATACGAGCAGTACTTC. V and J are TRBV4-1 and TRBJ2-7; no firm D call. The germline V gene has CDR1 MGHRA and CDR2 YSYEKL. This CDR3 is built from 15 residues. V lost 0 bases to trimming and J lost 4 bases, with 13 bases between them.

This clone was seen a handful of times. The rearrangement uses TRBV3-1 (or the pseudogene TRBV3-2) and TRBJ1-6; D is unclear. This CDR3 spans 15 amino acids. Trimming pared 3 bases from V and 5 bases from J, leaving 11 bases between. Germline CDR1 reads LGHDT; CDR2 reads YNNKEL (reference sequence). The CDR3 bases are TGTGCCAGCAGCCAGGAAGGACTGCATAATTCACCCCTCCACTTT. It translates to CASSQEGLHNSPLHF.

The rearrangement links TRBV27 to TRBJ2-7; 10 bases align to TRBD2. Germline assignment: CDR1 MNHEY and CDR2 SMNVEV (reference sequence). V shed 5 bases, J shed 0 bases, and the junction held 4 bases outside the gene matches. This CDR3 has 15 residues. CDR3 sequence reads: CASSTPSGSSYEQYF. CDR3 bases: TGTGCCAGCAGTACACCTAGCGGGAGCTCCTACGAGCAGTACTTC.

This chain connects TRBV5-4 to TRBJ2-7, with TRBD2 matching 9 bases. Per the germline V gene, CDR1 is SGHNT and CDR2 is YYREEE (reference sequence). With V trimmed by 3 bases and J by 6 bases, 13 bases remained unmatched. The CDR3 loop spans 16 amino acids. As DNA, the CDR3 is TGTGCCAGCAGCTCCTCATATTCTAGCGGGGAGATCGAGCAGTACTTC. Translating it yields CASSSSYSSGEIEQYF.

CDR3 amino acids: CSVFRDRGRTDTQYF. The CDR3 region has the DNA TGCAGCGTTTTCCGGGACAGGGGGCGCACAGATACGCAGTATTTT. The chain couples TRBV29-1 to TRBJ2-3; 12 nucleotides line up with TRBD1. Germline-derived CDR1 and CDR2 are SQVTM and ANQGSEA. The ends lost 5 bases at V and 1 base at J; junction bases unmatched: 4. The CDR3 runs 15 residues.

This chain links TRBV28 with TRBJ2-7; weak D call: TRBD1 (6 bases). Per germline, CDR1 MDHEN and CDR2 SYDVKM. The CDR3 is made up of 15 amino acids. V lost 4 bases and J lost 1, with 14 bases in between. CDR3 bases: TGTGCCAGCAGTTCCTACAGGGATTCTTCCTACGAGCAGTACTTC. As protein: CASSSYRDSSYEQYF.

The chain employs TRBV29-1 and TRBJ1-2; D might be TRBD1 (5 bases). Trimming stripped 1 base from V and 2 bases from J, with 14 bases between. The CDR3 contains 15 residues. Germline V gives CDR1 SQVTM, CDR2 ANQGSEA. The CDR3, as DNA: TGCAGCGTTGAAGGGCAGGGCCTTCACAACTATGGCTACACCTTC. Translation: CSVEGQGLHNYGYTF.

A few counts support this clone. The chain joins TRBV30 to TRBJ1-2; a possible D gene is TRBD1 (5 bases). CDR1 and CDR2 from the germline V gene are GTSNPN and SVGIG (reference sequence). V lost 0 bases, J lost 6 bases, and 8 bases lay in between. The CDR3 has 12 amino acids. The CDR3 nucleotides read TGTGCCTGGAGTGTACGGGGGGATGGCTACACCTTC. It codes for CAWSVRGDGYTF.

The chain employs TRBV30 and TRBJ2-1; 14 nucleotides match TRBD2. The CDR3 length is 13 residues. Germline values: CDR1 GTSNPN, CDR2 SVGIG (reference sequence). In DNA form, the CDR3 reads TGTGCTAGTAGGACTAGCGGGGGGAATGAGCAGTTCTTC. This codes for CASRTSGGNEQFF.

This clone was picked up one time. The rearrangement uses TRBV6-5 and TRBJ1-1; D is undetermined. The ends were cut back, 4 bases at V and 5 bases at J, with 14 bases in the middle. Germline V gives CDR1 MNHEY, CDR2 SVGAGI. The CDR3 length is 14 residues. CDR3 amino acids: CASSWQPLGTEAFF. CDR3 nucleotide sequence: TGTGCCAGCAGTTGGCAACCCCTAGGAACTGAAGCTTTCTTT.

The chain couples TRBV20-1 to TRBJ2-2; D unclear. V shed 5 bases and J shed 4 bases, with 5 bases lying between them. This CDR3 has 11 residues. Germline V gives CDR1 DFQATT, CDR2 SNEGSKA (reference sequence). The CDR3 reads CSASVTGELFF. DNA of the CDR3: TGCAGTGCTTCAGTCACCGGGGAGCTGTTTTTT.

The chain links TRBV19 to TRBJ2-2; D may be TRBD2 (7 bases). Germline lookup yields CDR1 LNHDA and CDR2 SQIVND (reference sequence). V gave up 1 base and J gave up 1 base, with 10 bases separating them. The CDR3 has 16 amino acids. In DNA form, the CDR3 reads TGTGCCAGTAGTATAGGAGGGGGGGTGAACACCGGGGAGCTGTTTTTT. It encodes CASSIGGGVNTGELFF.

Judged by abundance, this clone is medium-sized (0.01 to 0.1%). The chain recombines TRBV9 with TRBJ2-1; 10 bases match TRBD2. Trimming at V came to 2 bases and at J to 6 bases, leaving 8 bases not matched to a gene. Germline assignment: CDR1 SGDLS and CDR2 YYNGEE. There are 16 residues in the CDR3. The CDR3 protein is CASSVPSGSSLNEQFF. The CDR3, as DNA: TGTGCCAGCAGCGTTCCTAGCGGGAGTTCCCTCAATGAGCAGTTCTTC.

The J gene is TRBJ1-4, the V gene TRBV19; D unresolved. V dropped 2 bases and J dropped 6 bases, with 10 bases sitting between them. This CDR3 comprises 14 residues. Germline V CDR1 and CDR2: LNHDA, SQIVND (reference sequence). The CDR3 sequence: CASSIPGVDEKLFF. The CDR3 region has the DNA TGTGCCAGTAGTATACCAGGTGTGGATGAAAAACTGTTTTTT.

V and J are TRBV6-5 and TRBJ1-4; a weak D match, TRBD1 (6 bases). Germline V gives CDR1 MNHEY, CDR2 SVGAGI. The CDR3 loop spans 16 amino acids. V was trimmed by 0 bases and J by 5 bases, leaving 13 bases between them. The CDR3 DNA follows: TGTGCCAGCAGTTACTCGACGGGGGGCAGGAATGAAAAACTGTTTTTT. Translating gives CASSYSTGGRNEKLFF.

With regard to this clone: A junction boundary mismatches the germline segment, possibly from a read error. The chain links TRBV7-7 to TRBJ2-5; no clear D gene. Germline V gene sequence: CDR1 SSHAT, CDR2 FNYEAQ (reference sequence). The CDR3 has 13 residues. CDR3 bases: TGTGCTAGCAGCTTAGCCAGGCCAGAGACCCAGTACTTC. This codes for CASSLARPETQYF.

This clone was counted once. The V gene is TRBV13, the J gene TRBJ2-3, with D perhaps matching TRBD1 (6 bases). Germline lookup yields CDR1 PRHDT and CDR2 FYEKMQ (reference sequence). The CDR3 loop spans 14 amino acids. With 4 bases removed from V and 3 bases from J, the gap between germline ends came to 11 bases. CDR3 coding DNA: TGTGCCAGCAGCTGGAGAGACAGGACAGATACGCAGTATTTT. The encoded protein is CASSWRDRTDTQYF.

This CDR3 reads CASSAGLAGSYEQYF. In nucleotides, the CDR3 is TGCGCCAGCAGCGCGGGACTAGCGGGTTCCTACGAGCAGTACTTC. The J gene is TRBJ2-7, the V gene TRBV5-1, with TRBD2 matching 12 bases. The CDR3 covers 15 residues. Germline-derived CDR1 and CDR2 are SGHRS and YFSETQ. V shed 4 bases and J 1 base; nucleotides not matched to a gene: 3.